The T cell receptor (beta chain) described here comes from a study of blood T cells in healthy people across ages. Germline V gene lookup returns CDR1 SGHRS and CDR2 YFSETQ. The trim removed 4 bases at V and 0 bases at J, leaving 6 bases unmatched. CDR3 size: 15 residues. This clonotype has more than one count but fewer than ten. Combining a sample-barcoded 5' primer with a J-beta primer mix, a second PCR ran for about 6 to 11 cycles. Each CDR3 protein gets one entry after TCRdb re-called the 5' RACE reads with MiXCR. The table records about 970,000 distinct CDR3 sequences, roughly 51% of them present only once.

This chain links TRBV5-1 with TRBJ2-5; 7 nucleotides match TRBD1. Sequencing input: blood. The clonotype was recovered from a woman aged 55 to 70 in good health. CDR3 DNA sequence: TGCGCCAGCAGCACGGGACAGCGATACCAAGAGACCCAGTACTTC. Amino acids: CASSTGQRYQETQYF.